This T cell receptor beta chain is from a study of cytomegalovirus exposure and HLA in healthy donors. This clone was found a few times. No antigen is known for it. The primer mix had 60 Vbeta and 13 Jbeta primers. Clones were sequenced by immunoSEQ multiplex PCR, and TCRdb holds only the in-frame ones, with some missing. The sample lists under 150,000 clones, about 74% seen once, with over 0.8% in the top ten. The V gene's germline CDR1 is SGHTS and CDR2 YDEGEE. The J segment lost 2 bases and the V segment lost 7 bases, leaving 15 bases of the junction unmatched. The CDR3 consists of 18 residues. Whole-study findings and limits: Immune exposure information comprised only CMV serostatus. Later, TCR association rates were found to vary by HLA locus, highest for DRB1 and lowest for HLA-C.

The chain couples TRBV5-8 to TRBJ1-5; 10 positions match TRBD1. The sequencing input was PBMCs. This TCR was recovered from a woman aged 60-70 years in good health and CMV-seronegative. The CDR3 nucleotides are TGTGCCAGCGCCTCCGGGACAGGGGTCCGGGGCGGCAATCAGCCCCAGCATTTT. Residues: CASASGTGVRGGNQPQHF.